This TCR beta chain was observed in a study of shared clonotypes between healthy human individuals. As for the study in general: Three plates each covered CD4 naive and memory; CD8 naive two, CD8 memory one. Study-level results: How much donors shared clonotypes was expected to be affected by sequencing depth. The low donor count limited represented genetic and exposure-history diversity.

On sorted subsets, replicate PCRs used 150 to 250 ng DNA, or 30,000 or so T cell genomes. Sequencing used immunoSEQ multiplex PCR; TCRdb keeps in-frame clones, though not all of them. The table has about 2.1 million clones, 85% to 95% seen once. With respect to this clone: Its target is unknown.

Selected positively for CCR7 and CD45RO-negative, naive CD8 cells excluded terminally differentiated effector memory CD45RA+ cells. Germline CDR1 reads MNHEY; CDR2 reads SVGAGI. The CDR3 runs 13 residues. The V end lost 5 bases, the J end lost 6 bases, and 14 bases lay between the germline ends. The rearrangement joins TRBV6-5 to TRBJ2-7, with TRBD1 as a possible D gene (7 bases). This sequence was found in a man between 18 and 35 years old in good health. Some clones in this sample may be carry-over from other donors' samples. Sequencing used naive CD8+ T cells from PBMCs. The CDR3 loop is CASSGGGAGEQYF. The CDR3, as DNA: TGTGCCAGCAGTGGAGGGGGCGCGGGCGAGCAGTACTTC.